This is a list of T cell receptor beta chains from one sample in a study of graft-versus-host responses after intestinal transplantation. Using immunoSEQ multiplex PCR, the repertoire was profiled, and TCRdb retains in-frame clones only, with some absent. The sample lists 70,000 to 95,000 clones, just under 95% occurring once. Antigen specificity for these receptors is unknown. The material was unstimulated CD8+ T cells sorted from spleen or lymph node cells, obtained before transplant. These receptors all come from a human donor who was the organ donor for an intestinal transplant. CDR3s include the opening cysteine and the closing phenylalanine or tryptophan. A D gene is named only where the DNA matches it firmly. Rows give clone size only sometimes, using once, few, many, or a class for an expanded clone.

>.|11|TRBV11-3|TRBJ2-7|.
TGTGCCAGCGAAAAGTGGGGGACTCCGACCTTC
CASEKWGTPTF
>.|16|TRBV9|TRBJ2-1|once
TGTGCCAGCAGCGTAGGGGGCTACAGGCCTTACAATGAGCAGTTCTTC
CASSVGGYRPYNEQFF
>TRBD2|15|TRBV9|TRBJ2-5|.
TGTGCCAGCAGCCCCTGGACTAGCGGGATGGAGACCCAGTACTTC
CASSPWTSGMETQYF
>TRBD1|14|TRBV10-3|TRBJ1-1|once
TGTGCCATCAAGGAGGGGGCGGGGTACACTGAAGCTTTCTTT
CAIKEGAGYTEAFF
>TRBD1|13|TRBV29-1|TRBJ1-2|.
TGCAGCTCCGGACCGGGACAGGGGTTCGGCTACACCTTC
CSSGPGQGFGYTF
>TRBD2|15|TRBV29-1|TRBJ2-3|.
TGCAGCGCACCCAGCGGGGGGGCGGCCACAGATACGCAGTATTTT
CSAPSGGAATDTQYF
>.|12|TRBV30|TRBJ2-2|once
TGTGCCTGGGTAGGGGATACCGGGGAGCTGTTTTTT
CAWVGDTGELFF
>TRBD2|14|TRBV7-3|TRBJ2-1|.
TGTGCCAGCAGCTTTAGCGGGGCCATGAATGAGCGGTTCTTC
CASSFSGAMNERFF
>TRBD2|15|TRBV5-1|TRBJ2-5|once
TGCGCCAGCAGCACGCAGCGGGAGAGGAAAGAGACCCAGTACTTC
CASSTQRERKETQYF
>TRBD2|14|TRBV27|TRBJ2-1|.
TGTGCCAGCACGGGACTAGCGCCGTACAATGAGCAGTTCTTC
CASTGLAPYNEQFF
>.|14|TRBV19|TRBJ1-2|.
TGTGCCAGTAGTATGAGGTCGGGGGGCTCTGGCTACACCTTC
CASSMRSGGSGYTF
>TRBD1|16|TRBV7-8|TRBJ2-7|.
TGTGCCAGCAGCTTAGACCCCGGACAGGGGTTCTACGAGCAGTACTTC
CASSLDPGQGFYEQYF
>.|13|TRBV11-2|TRBJ2-7|.
TGTGCCAGCAGCCCCGCAGGGGACTACGAGCAGTACTTC
CASSPAGDYEQYF
>.|16|TRBV28|TRBJ2-7|.
TGTGCCAGCAGTTTGGGACCAGGGGCCTATACCTACGAGCAGTACTTC
CASSLGPGAYTYEQYF
>.|11|TRBV6-6|TRBJ1-1|.
TGTGCCAGCAGCGTCGGTACTGAAGCTTTCTTT
CASSVGTEAFF
>.|13|TRBV6-5|TRBJ2-7|.
TGTGCCAGCGCCCTAGGTCTAATGTACGAGCAGTACTTC
CASALGLMYEQYF
>TRBD1|14|TRBV19|TRBJ2-7|.
TGTGCCAGTAGTCCCGGGACAGGTTCCTACGAGCAGTACTTC
CASSPGTGSYEQYF
>TRBD2|14|TRBV27|TRBJ2-1|.
TGTGCCAGCAGGCGACTAGCGGCCCGTAATGAGCAGTTCTTC
CASRRLAARNEQFF
>.|13|TRBV6-6|TRBJ1-1|once
TGTGCCAGCAGTTACGGAGGGGACACTGAAGCTTTCTTT
CASSYGGDTEAFF
>.|14|TRBV27|TRBJ2-7|.
TGTGCCAGCAGTTATCACAGAAGCTCCTACGAGCAGTACTTC
CASSYHRSSYEQYF
>TRBD2|16|TRBV5-6|TRBJ2-3|.
TGTGCCAGCAGCCGGTGGTGGCTAGCGGGCGAAGATACGCAGTATTTT
CASSRWWLAGEDTQYF